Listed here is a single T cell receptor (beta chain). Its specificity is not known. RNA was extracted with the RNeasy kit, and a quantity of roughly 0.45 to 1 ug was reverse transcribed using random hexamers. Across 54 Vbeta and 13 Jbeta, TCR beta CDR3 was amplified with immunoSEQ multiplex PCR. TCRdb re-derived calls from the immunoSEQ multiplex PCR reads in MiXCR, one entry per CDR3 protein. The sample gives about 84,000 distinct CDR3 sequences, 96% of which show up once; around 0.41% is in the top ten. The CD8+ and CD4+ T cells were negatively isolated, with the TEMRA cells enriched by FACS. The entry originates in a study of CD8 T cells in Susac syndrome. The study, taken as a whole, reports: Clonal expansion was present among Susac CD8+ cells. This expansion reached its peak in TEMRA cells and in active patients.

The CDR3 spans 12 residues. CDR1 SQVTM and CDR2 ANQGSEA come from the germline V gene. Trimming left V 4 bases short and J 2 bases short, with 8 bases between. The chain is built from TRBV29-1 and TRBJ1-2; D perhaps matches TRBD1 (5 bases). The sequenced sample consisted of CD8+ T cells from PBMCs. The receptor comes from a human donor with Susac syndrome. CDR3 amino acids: CSVVGHNYGYTF. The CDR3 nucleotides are TGCAGCGTTGTGGGGCACAACTATGGCTACACCTTC.